These 20 T cell receptor beta chains were all obtained from the same sample, sequenced in a study of read filtering for tumor transcriptome and immune sequencing. This library used roughly 400 ng RNA and molecular barcoded adaptors spanning alpha/delta and beta/gamma chains. TCRdb re-derived calls from the reads in MiXCR, one entry per CDR3 protein. The table includes under 150,000 distinct CDR3 sequences, approximately 13% detected once. The sequenced sample was a population of CD138-negative cells sorted from bone marrow. The receptors come from a donor at least 40 years old with multiple myeloma.

The sample holds many counts of this clonotype. The gene calls are TRBV14 and TRBJ2-2; 9 nucleotides agree with TRBD1. J was trimmed by 6 bases and V by 2 bases; bases with no gene match: 4. The CDR3 contains 15 residues. Germline CDR1 reads SGHDN; CDR2 reads FVKESK. The CDR3 loop reads CASSQPGQGPGELFF. The CDR3 bases are TGTGCCAGCAGCCAACCGGGACAGGGTCCCGGGGAGCTGTTTTTT.

This clonotype was seen repeatedly, ten times or more. The genes are TRBV6-2 or TRBV6-3 and TRBJ2-1; TRBD2 agrees at 11 bases. Germline V gene data show CDR1 as MNHEY and CDR2 as SVGEGT. V lost 5 bases, J lost 6 bases, and 6 bases stayed unmatched. This CDR3 comprises 15 residues. CDR3 amino acids: CASSETSGSGNEQFF. CDR3 DNA: TGTGCCAGCAGTGAAACTAGCGGGAGTGGCAATGAGCAGTTCTTC.

This clonotype was seen ten or more times. V gene TRBV7-8 combines with J gene TRBJ2-2, with 7 bases identical to TRBD2. Germline-derived CDR1 and CDR2 are SGHVS and FQNEAQ. Losses at the gene ends were 5 bases for V and 6 bases for J; bases not matched to a gene: 9. The CDR3 contains 15 residues. The CDR3 protein is CASSSRGGLAGELFF. In DNA, the CDR3 is TGTGCCAGCAGCAGCCGGGGAGGGTTGGCCGGGGAGCTGTTTTTT.

This clonotype was detected only a few times. The rearrangement uses TRBV27 and TRBJ1-1; D is unresolved. The length of the CDR3 is 14 residues. Germline CDR1 is MNHEY and CDR2 is SMNVEV (reference sequence). Trimming removed 2 bases at V and 4 bases at J, with 11 bases between. Here the CDR3 reads CASSLNGGSTEAFF. CDR3 sequence (DNA): TGTGCCAGCAGTTTAAATGGCGGGAGCACTGAAGCTTTCTTT.

Comment on this clonotype: A much larger clone differs by one base, so this may be a read error. The rearrangement uses TRBV11-3 and TRBJ2-5, with D unresolved. Per germline, CDR1 SGHNT and CDR2 YENEEA. This CDR3 contains 13 residues. CDR3 residues: CARPLWNQEAQYF. In DNA, the CDR3 is TGTGCCAGACCTCTCTGGAACCAAGAGGCCCAGTACTTC.

This clonotype turned up a few times. The chain recombines TRBV11-3 with TRBJ2-3, with 7 bases identical to TRBD2. CDR1 and CDR2 (germline): SGHNT, YENEEA. V shed 5 bases, J shed 6 bases, and the junction held 14 bases outside the gene matches. This CDR3 has 16 amino acids. CDR3 coding DNA: TGTGCCAGCAGCCTCGCCAGAGCGGGATGGGGGGATACGCAGTATTTT. It specifies CASSLARAGWGDTQYF. Looking up the rest from reference TRBV11-3 and TRBJ2-3 gives the full variable domain: EAGVVQSPRYKIIEKKQPVAFWCNPISGHNTLYWYLQNLGQGPELLIRYENEEAVDDSQLPKDRFSAERLKGVDSTLKIQPAELGDSAVYLCASSLARAGWGDTQYFGPGTRLTVL.

This clonotype came up many times. For the CDR3, the DNA is TGTGCCAGCAGCTTGTTAGGGTCTAACTATGGCTACACCTTC. The encoded protein is CASSLLGSNYGYTF. This rearrangement joins TRBV5-5 to TRBJ1-2; no clear D gene. CDR1 and CDR2 (germline): SGHKS, YYEKEE (reference sequence). Between the trimmed V and J ends, which lost 1 base and 0 bases, there was a span of 7 bases. The CDR3 has 14 residues.

The chain employs TRBV20-1 and TRBJ2-1, with D possibly being TRBD1 (5 bases). Germline V gives CDR1 DFQATT, CDR2 SNEGSKA (reference sequence). Trimming shortened V by 2 bases and J by 3 bases, and 11 bases separated the two germline ends. This CDR3 has 14 amino acids. DNA of the CDR3: TGCAGTGCTAGACCCGACAGCTTCTACAATGAGCAGTTCTTC. It is translated as CSARPDSFYNEQFF.

This clonotype was seen at least ten times. The gene calls are TRBV6-2 or TRBV6-3 and TRBJ2-7; 9 bases are shared with TRBD2. Germline V lookup: CDR1 MNHEY, CDR2 SVGEGT. Unmatched junction bases numbered 10, after V lost 7 bases and J lost 3 bases. The CDR3 loop spans 15 amino acids. The CDR3, as DNA: TGTGCCAGCACCCCGGTCGGGACTAGCTTCTACGAGCAGTACTTC. Its protein product is CASTPVGTSFYEQYF.

Only a few counts were recorded for this clonotype. Being one base from a much bigger clone, this may be a read error. The rearrangement links TRBV29-1 to TRBJ1-1; D unclear. The germline V gene encodes CDR1 SQVTM and CDR2 ANQGSEA. The CDR3 loop spans 11 amino acids. The CDR3 DNA reads as TGCAGCGTCGCCTATCTGACTGAAGCTATCTTT. Its protein is CSVAYLTEAIF.

A few counts support this clonotype. The genes are TRBV15 and TRBJ2-5; the D call may be TRBD1 or TRBD2 (6 bases each). Germline V gene sequence: CDR1 LNHNV, CDR2 YYDKDF (reference sequence). The CDR3 totals 16 residues. V shed 0 bases and J shed 4 bases, with 15 bases lying between them. CDR3 coding DNA: TGTGCCACCAGCAGAGATGAGGGGGGTCCCGCAGAGACCCAGTACTTC. It translates to CATSRDEGGPAETQYF.

On this clonotype: One end of the junction is discordant with germline, which a read error may explain. The gene calls are TRBV5-5 and TRBJ1-4, with TRBD1 matching over 7 bases. CDR1 and CDR2 from the germline V gene are SGHKS and YYEKEE (reference sequence). The CDR3 totals 13 residues. CDR3 nucleotide sequence: TGTGCCAGTACGGGACAGAGAAATGAAGAACTGTTTTTT. It specifies CASTGQRNEELFF.

The chain is built from TRBV19 and TRBJ2-5; 9 bases fit TRBD1. This CDR3 region has 14 residues. Germline CDR1 LNHDA, CDR2 SQIVND (reference sequence). V was clipped by 4 bases and J by 3 bases; unmatched bases: 3. CDR3 in DNA: TGTGCCAGTAGTACCGGGACAGGGAAAGAGACCCAGTACTTC. It translates to CASSTGTGKETQYF.

The V gene is TRBV11-2, the J gene TRBJ2-1; 9 positions agree with TRBD2. The length of the CDR3 is 17 residues. Germline V CDR1 and CDR2: SGHAT, FQNNGV. Trimming took 2 bases from V and 3 from J; bases not matched to a gene: 8. CDR3 loop: CASSLYGGSGGYNEQFF. DNA for the CDR3: TGTGCCAGCAGCTTATACGGCGGTAGCGGGGGCTACAATGAGCAGTTCTTC.

This clonotype was picked up a small number of times. A clone one base away is much larger, so this may be a read error. The CDR3 end shows no conserved phenylalanine or tryptophan, and so a read error is likely. The chain carries TRBV10-3 and TRBJ2-7, with D possibly called TRBD1 or TRBD2 (6 bases each). The germline V gene has CDR1 ENHRY and CDR2 SYGVKD. This CDR3 region has 14 residues. V lost 3 bases, J lost 2 bases, and 11 bases lay in between. The CDR3 region is CAISEGGRTYEQYL. In DNA, the CDR3 is TGTGCCATCAGTGAAGGGGGGCGAACCTACGAGCAGTACCTC.

The table lists this clonotype with many counts. The gene calls are TRBV12-3 or TRBV12-4 and TRBJ2-7; 9 bases are a match to TRBD1. CDR3 size: 14 residues. The V gene end was trimmed by 5 bases and the J gene end by 6 bases; junction bases not matched to a gene: 8. The chain's CDR3 is CASSLTGTGFEQYF. CDR3 in DNA: TGTGCCAGCAGTCTAACCGGGACAGGGTTCGAGCAGTACTTC.

This clonotype was observed at least ten times. V is TRBV4-1 and J is TRBJ1-1; perhaps TRBD1 as D (6 bases). V was shortened by 0 bases and J by 2 bases, with 10 bases between the two germline ends. The germline V gene encodes CDR1 MGHRA and CDR2 YSYEKL. This CDR3 spans 15 amino acids. This CDR3 is CASSQDPGANTEAFF. The DNA for the CDR3 is TGCGCCAGCAGCCAAGATCCAGGGGCCAACACTGAAGCTTTCTTT.

This clonotype occurred many times. DNA for the CDR3: TGCGCCAGCAGTGGATCTAGCGGGAGGCACGAGCAGTACTTC. It translates to CASSGSSGRHEQYF. The chain has TRBV10-1 and TRBJ2-7; 11 nucleotides line up with TRBD2. With 4 bases clipped from V and 5 bases from J, the junction kept 4 bases outside the gene matches. This CDR3 has 14 amino acids. From germline, CDR1 is WNHNN and CDR2 SYGVQD (reference sequence).

In this sample, this clonotype turned up many times. The chain employs TRBV7-3 and TRBJ2-3, with no clear D. The length of the CDR3 is 13 residues. The ends were cut back, 5 bases at V and 2 bases at J, with 8 bases in the middle. Per the germline V gene, CDR1 is SGHTA and CDR2 is FQGTGA. The CDR3, as DNA: TGTGCCAGCAGCACGGACCTCACAGATACGCAGTATTTT. Its protein is CASSTDLTDTQYF.

This clonotype has more than one count but fewer than ten. The chain couples TRBV7-2 to TRBJ2-1, with 7 bases fitting TRBD1. Losses at the gene ends were 5 bases for V and 7 bases for J; bases not matched to a gene: 2. Per the germline V gene, CDR1 is SGHTA and CDR2 is FQGNSA. The CDR3 contains 12 residues. The CDR3: CASSKTGNEQFF. The CDR3 DNA reads as TGTGCCAGCAGCAAGACAGGGAATGAGCAGTTCTTC.